This entry describes one TCR beta chain. Antigen: not known. Regarding treatment: around 19 received Ad26.COV2.S at low or high dose, single or two shots; 5 received placebo; per-sample allocation not given. After the first vaccine or placebo injection, samples were drawn on day 63. The germline gives CDR1 SGHAT, CDR2 FQNNGV. The V gene end was trimmed by 1 base and the J gene end by 6 bases; junction bases not matched to a gene: 12. CDR3 length equals 17 residues. Clones were read by immunoSEQ multiplex PCR, and TCRdb kept only the in-frame ones, dropping some. The table lists 350,000 to 450,000 clones, about 90% of them singletons, with 1.5% to 2% in the top ten. The source of the sample is a study of Ad26.COV2.S vaccination and SARS-CoV-2 variants. Notes on the study in general: An underestimation of total T cell responses may have resulted from the TCR breadth and depth analyses. The study found similar non-spike TCR breadth in vaccine and placebo recipients. There was reportedly substantial breadth in spike-specific CD8+ and CD4+ T cell responses after vaccination. Greater spike-specific TCR breadth was seen in vaccine recipients than in placebo recipients.

The input for sequencing was peripheral blood, taken in a trial of Ad26.COV2.S vaccine versus placebo. V usage is TRBV11-2 and J usage is TRBJ2-5; 9 bases fit TRBD1. This receptor was taken from a person aged 18-65 years who received the Ad26.COV2.S COVID-19 vaccine or a placebo. CDR3 nucleotide sequence: TGTGCCAGCAGCTTAGGCTGGTCGGACAGGGGCCGACAGACCCAGTACTTC. Translation gives CASSLGWSDRGRQTQYF.